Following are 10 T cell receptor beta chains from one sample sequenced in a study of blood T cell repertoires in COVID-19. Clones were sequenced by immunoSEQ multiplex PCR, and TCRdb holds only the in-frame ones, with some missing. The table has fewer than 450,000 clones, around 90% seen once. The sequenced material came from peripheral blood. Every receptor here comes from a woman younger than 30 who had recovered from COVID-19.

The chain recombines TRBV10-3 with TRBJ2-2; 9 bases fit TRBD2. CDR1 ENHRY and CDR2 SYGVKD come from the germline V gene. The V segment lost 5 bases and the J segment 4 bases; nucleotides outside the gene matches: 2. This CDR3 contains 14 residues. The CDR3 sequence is CAISTREGTGELFF. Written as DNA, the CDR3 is TGTGCCATCAGTACGCGGGAGGGCACCGGGGAGCTGTTTTTT.

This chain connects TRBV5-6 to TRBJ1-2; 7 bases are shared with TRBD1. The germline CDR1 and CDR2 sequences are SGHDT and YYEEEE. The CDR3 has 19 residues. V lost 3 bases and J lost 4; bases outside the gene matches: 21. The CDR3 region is CASSYFIRDSSVGGYGYTF. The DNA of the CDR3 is TGTGCCAGCAGCTACTTTATCCGGGACAGCTCCGTCGGAGGCTATGGCTACACCTTC.

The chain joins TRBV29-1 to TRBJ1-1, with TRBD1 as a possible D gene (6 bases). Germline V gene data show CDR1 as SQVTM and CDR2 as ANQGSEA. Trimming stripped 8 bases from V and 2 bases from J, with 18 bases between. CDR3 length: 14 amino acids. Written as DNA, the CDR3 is TGCAGCACCCGAGGGGCAGGGGTAAACACTGAAGCTTTCTTT. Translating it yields CSTRGAGVNTEAFF. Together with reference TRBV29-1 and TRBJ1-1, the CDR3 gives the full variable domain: SAVISQKPSRDICQRGTSLTIQCQVDSQVTMMFWYRQQPGQSLTLIATANQGSEATYESGFVIDKFPISRPNLTFSTLTVSNMSPEDSSIYLCSTRGAGVNTEAFFGQGTRLTVV.

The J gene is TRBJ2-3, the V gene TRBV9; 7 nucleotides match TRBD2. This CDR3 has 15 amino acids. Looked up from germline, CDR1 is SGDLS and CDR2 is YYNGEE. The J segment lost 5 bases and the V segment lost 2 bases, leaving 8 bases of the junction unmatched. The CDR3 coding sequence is TGTGCCAGCAGCGTCGTGGGAGGGTCCCGAGATACGCAGTATTTT. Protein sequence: CASSVVGGSRDTQYF.

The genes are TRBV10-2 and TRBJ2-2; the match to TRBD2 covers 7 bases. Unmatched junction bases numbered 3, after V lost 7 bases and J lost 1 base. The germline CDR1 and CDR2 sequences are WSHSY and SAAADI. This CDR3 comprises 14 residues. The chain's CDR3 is CASISSGNTGELFF. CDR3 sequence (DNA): TGCGCCAGCATCTCTAGCGGGAACACCGGGGAGCTGTTTTTT.

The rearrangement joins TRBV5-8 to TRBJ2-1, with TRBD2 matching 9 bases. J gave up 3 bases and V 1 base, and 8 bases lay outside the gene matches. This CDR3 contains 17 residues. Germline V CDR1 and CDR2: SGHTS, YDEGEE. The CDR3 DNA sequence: TGTGCCAGCAGCTTGATTAGCGGGAGAGCCCTCTACAATGAGCAGTTCTTC. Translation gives CASSLISGRALYNEQFF.

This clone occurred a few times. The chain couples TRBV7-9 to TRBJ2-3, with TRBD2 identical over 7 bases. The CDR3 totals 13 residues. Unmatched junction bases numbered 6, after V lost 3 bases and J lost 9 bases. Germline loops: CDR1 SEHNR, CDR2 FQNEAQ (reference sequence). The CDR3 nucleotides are TGTGCCAGCAGCTTTAGGCGGGAGCGGACGCAGTATTTT. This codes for CASSFRRERTQYF.

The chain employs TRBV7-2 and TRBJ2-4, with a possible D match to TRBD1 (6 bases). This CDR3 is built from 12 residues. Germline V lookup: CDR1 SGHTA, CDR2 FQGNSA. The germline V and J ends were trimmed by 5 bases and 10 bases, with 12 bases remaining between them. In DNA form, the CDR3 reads TGTGCCAGCAGCACCAACAGGGAAATTCAGTACTTC. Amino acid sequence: CASSTNREIQYF.

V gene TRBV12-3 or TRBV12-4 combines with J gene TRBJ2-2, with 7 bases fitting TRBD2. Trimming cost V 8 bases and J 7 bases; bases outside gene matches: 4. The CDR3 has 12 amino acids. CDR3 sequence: CASRGEIGELFF. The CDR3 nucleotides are TGTGCCAGCCGGGGGGAGATCGGGGAGCTGTTTTTT.

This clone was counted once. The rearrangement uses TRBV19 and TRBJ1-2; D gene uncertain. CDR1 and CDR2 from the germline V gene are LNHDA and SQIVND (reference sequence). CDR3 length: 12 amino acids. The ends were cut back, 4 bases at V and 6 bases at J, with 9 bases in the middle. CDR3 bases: TGTGCCAGTAGTAGGGAGGCAGATGGCTACACCTTC. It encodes CASSREADGYTF.